Below, one T cell receptor (beta chain) is given with its context. Its antigen has not been determined. No per-base quality is available; no much larger clone lies one base away. The treatment or condition label of this sample denotes: allogeneic hematopoietic cell transplantation with graft depleted of TCRalphabeta T cells and CD19 B cells. The transplant recipients were children given TCRalphabeta/CD19-depleted allogeneic hematopoietic cell grafts. Libraries were built with PCR. The sequencer listed for this sample is Illumina HiSeq 2500. TCR library preparation used molecular barcoding, with unique molecular identifiers applied to normalize quantification of the TCRbeta repertoire. TCRdb took the public reads, trimmed them with fastp at Q25, ran MiXCR for clone calling and kept in-frame beta chains. Every CDR3 protein is listed once, alongside the most common genes and DNA of its rows. This sample has roughly 340,000 distinct CDR3 sequences in its table, and under 20% of those were observed once. Jointly, the top ten make up around 41% of the sample.

This record belongs to a study of T-cell reconstitution after alpha-beta-depleted transplantation in children (dated by TCRdb to 2016 to 2017). Notes on the research overall: Using TCR repertoire profiling, the study followed T-cell immune reconstitution in a quantitative way in children after TCRalphabeta/CD19-depleted allogeneic hematopoietic cell transplantation.

What the study reported, not specific to this receptor: Over subsequent months, a decline in hyperexpanded clone frequencies was noted, and after one year, T-cell counts and TCRbeta diversity were mostly ascribed to newly produced T cells. In some patients, the high TCRbeta diversity seen at day 60 was put down to recipient T cells and intrathymic progenitors that had survived conditioning. About two months after transplant, the apparently early recovery of alphabetaT-cell counts reportedly depended on just several hundred clones that had expanded rapidly and came from non-depleted graft cells.

This sequence was found in a male patient aged 2 to 9 who had a stem cell transplant for acute lymphoblastic leukemia, so the T cells may come from the graft donor. Sequencing used PBMCs, mostly from graft donor cells, obtained 360 days after TCRalphabeta/CD19-depleted stem cell transplant.

This receptor has the CDR3 CSGDINLSDTQYF. The sequenced DNA is TGCAGCGGGGACATAAACCTTTCAGATACGCAGTATTTT. The V gene is TRBV29-1 and the J gene is TRBJ2-3; the D gene is possibly TRBD1, with 6 bases matching. V gives up 7 bases and J gives up 4 bases, and the segment between their germline ends measures 15 bases. CDR1 and CDR2 (SQVTM, ANQGSEA) derive from the germline V gene. The cysteine opens and the phenylalanine closes a CDR3 of 13 amino acids. This entry keeps only the CDR3 DNA: 39 bases, framed from base 1.